What follows are 18 T cell receptor beta chains derived from one specimen sequenced in a study of blood T cell repertoires in COVID-19 (dated by TCRdb to about 2020). Library construction relied on the immunoSEQ multiplex PCR assay. In its TCRdb copy, this immuneACCESS table keeps in-frame sequences only and misses some clones. Where compared with another copy, unresolved V genes explain less than half of these, and the others have no known cause. This sample has around 150,000 clones in its table, and approximately 80% of those were observed once. The ten largest clones add up to roughly 3.4% of the sample. Sequenced material: PBMCs or T cells enriched from blood (not recorded which). The origin of the receptors is a woman aged 55-69 years who had recovered from COVID-19.

The genes are TRBV5-4 and TRBJ1-1; D unclear. Per germline, CDR1 SGHNT and CDR2 YYREEE (reference sequence). V dropped 1 base and J dropped 3 bases, with 25 bases sitting between them. This CDR3 has 19 residues. The CDR3 sequence: CASSLFSSRGKFKDTEAFF. CDR3 nucleotides: TGTGCCAGCAGCTTGTTTTCGTCGAGAGGGAAATTTAAGGACACTGAAGCTTTCTTT. The variable domain in full, with the rest retrieved from reference TRBV5-4 and TRBJ1-1, is ETGVTQSPTHLIKTRGQQVTLRCSSQSGHNTVSWYQQALGQGPQFIFQYYREEENGRGNFPPRFSGLQFPNYSSELNVNALELDDSALYLCASSLFSSRGKFKDTEAFFGQGTRLTVV.

The chain uses TRBV5-4 and TRBJ1-6; weak D call: TRBD1 (5 bases). The CDR3 has 16 residues. The ends were cut back, 2 bases at V and 10 bases at J, with 19 bases in the middle. Germline values: CDR1 SGHNT, CDR2 YYREEE (reference sequence). CDR3 sequence (DNA): TGTGCCAGCAGCTTTATCAGGGCGGCGATGGGGTCACCCCTCCACTTT. Protein: CASSFIRAAMGSPLHF.

The chain couples TRBV7-2 to TRBJ2-1; TRBD2 agrees at 13 bases. The V gene end was trimmed by 1 base and the J gene end by 8 bases; junction bases not matched to a gene: 14. In germline, CDR1 is SGHTA, CDR2 FQGNSA. This CDR3 has 19 residues. This CDR3 reads CASSLVGSPGLAGSHEQFF. For the CDR3, the DNA is TGTGCCAGCAGCTTAGTAGGTAGTCCGGGACTAGCGGGGTCCCATGAGCAGTTCTTC.

The rearrangement links TRBV11-3 to TRBJ2-5; D not certain. The germline V gene encodes CDR1 SGHNT and CDR2 YENEEA. The CDR3 is made up of 12 amino acids. The V and J ends lost 0 bases and 3 bases respectively, with 2 bases between them. The chain's CDR3 is CASSLDKETQYF. The CDR3 nucleotides read TGTGCCAGCAGCTTAGATAAAGAGACCCAGTACTTC.

The V gene is TRBV2, the J gene TRBJ2-7, with TRBD1 matching over 7 bases. After removal of 8 bases from V and 12 bases from J, the junction contained 10 bases not matched to a gene. The CDR3 loop spans 11 amino acids. CDR1 is SNHLY and CDR2 is FYNNEI in the germline V gene. The CDR3 is CASSSDRPPYF. The CDR3 region has the DNA TGTGCCAGCTCCTCGGACAGGCCCCCGTACTTC.

V gene TRBV6-5 combines with J gene TRBJ2-3; TRBD2 aligns across 10 bases. Germline CDR1 is MNHEY and CDR2 is SVGAGI. V lost 4 bases to trimming and J lost 0 bases; unmatched junction nucleotides: 4. This CDR3 contains 16 residues. The CDR3: CASSSFSGGSTDTQYF. CDR3 in DNA: TGTGCCAGCAGTTCCTTTAGCGGGGGGAGCACAGATACGCAGTATTTT.

The chain joins TRBV10-1 to TRBJ1-6; 7 positions agree with TRBD1. J lost 7 bases, V lost 4 bases, and 1 base had no gene match. The CDR3 covers 13 residues. The germline gives CDR1 WNHNN, CDR2 SYGVQD (reference sequence). The DNA for the CDR3 is TGCGCCAGCAGTGTGACAGGGAATTCACCCCTCCACTTT. Translated, it gives CASSVTGNSPLHF.

This clone occurred a few times. The genes are TRBV30 and TRBJ1-6; the D gene is possibly TRBD1 (6 bases). The germline V gene encodes CDR1 GTSNPN and CDR2 SVGIG (reference sequence). Trimming cost V 2 bases and J 7 bases, with 15 bases left between them. The CDR3 has 15 amino acids. The CDR3 DNA reads as TGTGCCTGGAGTTCCCGGGACACACTAAATTCACCCCTCCACTTT. It specifies CAWSSRDTLNSPLHF.

The chain couples TRBV19 to TRBJ2-7; D is perhaps TRBD2 (7 bases). V lost 5 bases, J lost 4 bases, and 15 bases lay in between. The CDR3 runs 14 residues. The germline gives CDR1 LNHDA, CDR2 SQIVND (reference sequence). CDR3 in DNA: TGTGCCAGTAGTCCTACAAGGGGGGGGTACGAGCAGTACTTC. Amino acids: CASSPTRGGYEQYF.

The chain is built from TRBV3-1 (or the pseudogene TRBV3-2) and TRBJ2-5; D not resolved. With 1 base removed from V and 6 bases from J, the gap between germline ends came to 6 bases. Germline lookup yields CDR1 LGHDT and CDR2 YNNKEL (reference sequence). This CDR3 region has 12 residues. The CDR3 region has the DNA TGTGCCAGCAGCCAAGCGTTTAAGACCCAGTACTTC. It encodes CASSQAFKTQYF.

This chain connects TRBV3-1 (or the pseudogene TRBV3-2) to TRBJ2-7; a possible D gene is TRBD2 (6 bases). The CDR3 consists of 13 residues. V was clipped by 0 bases and J by 7 bases, with 10 bases between them. Germline CDR1 is LGHDT and CDR2 is YNNKEL (reference sequence). In DNA, the CDR3 is TGTGCCAGCAGCCAAGACGTCGCGGGGGAGCAGTACTTC. It codes for CASSQDVAGEQYF.

This clone was detected once. This chain connects TRBV27 to TRBJ2-5; 8 positions agree with TRBD1. This CDR3 region has 15 residues. V lost 7 bases, J lost 1 base, and 8 bases stayed unmatched. Germline V CDR1 and CDR2: MNHEY, SMNVEV (reference sequence). The DNA for the CDR3 is TGTGCCAGCAAGCCACACGGACAGGGCCAAGAGACCCAGTACTTC. As protein: CASKPHGQGQETQYF.

V usage is TRBV11-2 and J usage is TRBJ2-2; D unclear. The CDR3 spans 15 residues. Between the trimmed V and J ends, which lost 3 bases and 0 bases, there was a span of 8 bases. Germline CDR1 and CDR2: SGHAT and FQNNGV. CDR3 coding DNA: TGTGCCAGCAGCTTGGTACCGGCGAACACCGGGGAGCTGTTTTTT. Translation: CASSLVPANTGELFF.

V gene TRBV7-2 combines with J gene TRBJ2-1; a weak D match, TRBD1 (6 bases). Trimming removed 2 bases at V and 6 bases at J, with 17 bases between. Germline V gene data show CDR1 as SGHTA and CDR2 as FQGNSA. CDR3 length: 16 amino acids. The CDR3 loop is CASSLTGTNPPNEQFF. As DNA, the CDR3 is TGTGCCAGCAGCTTAACCGGGACAAATCCCCCCAATGAGCAGTTCTTC. The full variable domain, rest sourced from reference TRBV7-2 and TRBJ2-1, is GAGVSQSPSNKVTEKGKDVELRCDPISGHTALYWYRQSLGQGLEFLIYFQGNSAPDKSGLPSDRFSAERTGGSVSTLTIQRTQQEDSAVYLCASSLTGTNPPNEQFFGPGTRLTVL.

The rearrangement uses TRBV3-1 (or the pseudogene TRBV3-2) and TRBJ2-7; a weak D match, TRBD1 (6 bases). The CDR3 has 13 amino acids. Germline V gene lookup returns CDR1 LGHDT and CDR2 YNNKEL (reference sequence). V gave up 4 bases and J gave up 5 bases, with 12 bases separating them. The DNA for the CDR3 is TGTGCCAGCAGCCTTGTGGGGGCCGACGAGCAGTACTTC. It is translated as CASSLVGADEQYF.

In DNA, the CDR3 is TGCGCCAGCAGCTTAACCGGTTATGACACTGAAGCTTTCTTT. Protein sequence: CASSLTGYDTEAFF. The V gene is TRBV5-1, the J gene TRBJ1-1; unclear D gene. Trimming left V 2 bases short and J 3 bases short, with 11 bases between. The CDR3 extends over 14 amino acids. CDR1 is SGHRS and CDR2 is YFSETQ in the germline V gene.

The CDR3: CASSQGAGGPEQFF. The CDR3 region has the DNA TGCGCCAGCAGCCAAGGAGCGGGGGGGCCTGAGCAGTTCTTC. V usage is TRBV4-1 and J usage is TRBJ2-1; 10 bases fit TRBD2. J was trimmed by 9 bases and V by 1 base; bases with no gene match: 3. CDR1 is MGHRA and CDR2 is YSYEKL in the germline V gene. CDR3 length equals 14 residues.

This clone was counted once. The chain carries TRBV4-1 and TRBJ1-6; 7 nucleotides agree with TRBD1. In germline, CDR1 is MGHRA, CDR2 YSYEKL. The CDR3 has 15 residues. The V segment lost 3 bases and the J segment 10 bases; nucleotides outside the gene matches: 9. The CDR3: CASSQDDRVESPLHF. CDR3 DNA: TGCGCCAGCAGCCAGGACGACAGGGTGGAATCACCCCTCCACTTT.